Listed here is a single T cell receptor beta chain. Seattle patients were enrolled while actively infected and followed longitudinally. This record comes from a study of blood T cell repertoires in COVID-19. About the research overall: The United States, Italy and Spain supplied acute and convalescent COVID-19 samples. From T cells, B-cell-depleted T cells, or PBMCs came the material, which was cDNA or gDNA.

Authors' data handling: Scientists estimated how many nucleated cells there were by amplifying reference gene primers. Method: immunoSEQ multiplex PCR; TCRdb's copy keeps in-frame clones and lacks some. The DNA gave D and trimming, while V, J and clone size come from that table. Among about 160,000 clones listed, 79% were seen once. The specimen was peripheral blood. This TCR derives from a woman in her fifties or sixties with COVID-19, enrolled during active disease.

The CDR3 DNA follows: TGTGCCAGCAGTCGCCAGGGGCAGAGCTATGGCTACACCTTC. Amino acid sequence: CASSRQGQSYGYTF. This sequence joins TRBV6-5 and TRBJ1-2; a weak D match, TRBD1 (6 bases). The CDR3 extends over 14 amino acids. Looked up from germline, CDR1 is MNHEY and CDR2 is SVGAGI. Trimming cost V 5 bases and J 4 bases, with 14 bases left between them.